This TCR beta chain was profiled in a study of T cell responses to AZD1222 COVID-19 vaccine. Assay used: immunoSEQ multiplex PCR; TCRdb lists only in-frame clones, some missing. The sample holds tens of thousands of clones; about 80% are singletons and the top ten take over 12%. V lost 1 base, J lost 5 bases, and 6 bases stayed unmatched. The germline V gene has CDR1 SGHTA and CDR2 FQGNSA. The CDR3 spans 16 residues. Findings of the study overall: Researchers took repertoire samples only after the peak T cell response had come. Possibly, clonal diversity was underestimated; donors were largely white British and included more females.

Pooled together were second doses at about 4 or about 12 weeks. This clone has just a few counts. The antigen is unknown. This receptor was identified in an adult who received the AZD1222 COVID-19 vaccine. The chain carries TRBV7-2 and TRBJ2-3, with 10 nucleotides matching TRBD2. Sequenced material: peripheral blood, taken 28 days after the second AZD1222 dose. This chain's CDR3 is CASSLGSLAGVDTQYF. CDR3 sequence (DNA): TGTGCCAGCAGCTTAGGTAGCCTAGCGGGGGTAGATACGCAGTATTTT.